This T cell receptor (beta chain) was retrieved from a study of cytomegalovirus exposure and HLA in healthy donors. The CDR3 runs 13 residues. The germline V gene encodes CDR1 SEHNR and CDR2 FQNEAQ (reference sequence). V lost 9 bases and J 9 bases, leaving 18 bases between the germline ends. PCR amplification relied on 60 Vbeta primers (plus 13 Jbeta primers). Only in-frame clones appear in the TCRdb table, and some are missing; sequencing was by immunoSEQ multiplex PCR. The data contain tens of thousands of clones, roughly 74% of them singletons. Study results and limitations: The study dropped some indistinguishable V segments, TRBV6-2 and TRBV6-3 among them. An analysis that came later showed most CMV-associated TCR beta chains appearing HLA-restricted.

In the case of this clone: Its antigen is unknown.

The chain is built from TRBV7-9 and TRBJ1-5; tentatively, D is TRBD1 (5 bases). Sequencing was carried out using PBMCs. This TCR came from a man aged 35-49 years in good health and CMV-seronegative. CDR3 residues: CASSQGAGPPQHF. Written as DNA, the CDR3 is TGTGCCAGTTCCCAGGGAGCGGGCCCGCCCCAGCATTTT.